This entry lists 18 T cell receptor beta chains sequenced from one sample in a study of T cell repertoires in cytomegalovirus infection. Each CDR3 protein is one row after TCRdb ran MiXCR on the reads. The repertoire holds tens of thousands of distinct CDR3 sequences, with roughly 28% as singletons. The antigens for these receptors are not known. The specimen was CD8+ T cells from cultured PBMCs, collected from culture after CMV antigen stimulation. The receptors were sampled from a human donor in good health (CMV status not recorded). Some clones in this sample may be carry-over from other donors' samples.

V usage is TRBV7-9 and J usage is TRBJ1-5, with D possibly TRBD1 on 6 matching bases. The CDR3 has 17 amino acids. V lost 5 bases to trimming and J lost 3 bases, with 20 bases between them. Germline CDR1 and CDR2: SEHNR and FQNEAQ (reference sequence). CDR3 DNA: TGTGCCAGCAGCGCACGGGGGGGCAGGGATATCAATCAGCCCCAGCATTTT. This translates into CASSARGGRDINQPQHF.

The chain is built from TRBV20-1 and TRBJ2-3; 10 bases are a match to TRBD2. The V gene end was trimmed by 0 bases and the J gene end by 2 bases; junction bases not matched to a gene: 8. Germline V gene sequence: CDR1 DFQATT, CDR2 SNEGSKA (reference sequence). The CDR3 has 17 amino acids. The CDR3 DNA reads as TGCAGTGCTAGAGATGTTTTTGGACTAGCGGACACAGATACGCAGTATTTT. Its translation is CSARDVFGLADTDTQYF.

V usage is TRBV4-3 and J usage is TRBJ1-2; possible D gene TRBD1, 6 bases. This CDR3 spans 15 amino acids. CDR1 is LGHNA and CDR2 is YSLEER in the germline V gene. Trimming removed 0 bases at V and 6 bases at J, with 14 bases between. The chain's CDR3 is CASSQDPGAVDGYTF. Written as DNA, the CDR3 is TGCGCCAGCAGCCAAGATCCAGGGGCTGTGGATGGCTACACCTTC.

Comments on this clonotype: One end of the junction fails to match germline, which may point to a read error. CDR3 nucleotides: TGTGCCAGCAGCCAAAACAGGGGGCTCGTCACCGGGGAGCTATTTTTT. As protein: CASSQNRGLVTGELFF. The chain combines TRBV3-1 with TRBJ2-2; 9 bases are shared with TRBD1. The CDR3 sequence is 16 residues long. Germline-derived CDR1 and CDR2 are LGHDT and YNNKEL (reference sequence).

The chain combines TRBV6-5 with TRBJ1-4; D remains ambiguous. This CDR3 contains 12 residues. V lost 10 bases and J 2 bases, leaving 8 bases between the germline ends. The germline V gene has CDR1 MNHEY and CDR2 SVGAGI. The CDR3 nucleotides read TGTGCCACAAAGGGCACTAATGAAAAACTGTTTTTT. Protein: CATKGTNEKLFF.

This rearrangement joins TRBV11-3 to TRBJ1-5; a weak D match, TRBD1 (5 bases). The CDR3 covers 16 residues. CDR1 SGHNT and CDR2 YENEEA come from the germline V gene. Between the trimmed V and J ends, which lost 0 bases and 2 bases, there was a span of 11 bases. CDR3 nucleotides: TGTGCCAGCAGCTTAGAAAAACAGGAGGGCAATCAGCCCCAGCATTTT. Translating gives CASSLEKQEGNQPQHF. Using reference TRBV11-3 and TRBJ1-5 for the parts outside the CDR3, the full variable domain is EAGVVQSPRYKIIEKKQPVAFWCNPISGHNTLYWYLQNLGQGPELLIRYENEEAVDDSQLPKDRFSAERLKGVDSTLKIQPAELGDSAVYLCASSLEKQEGNQPQHFGDGTRLSIL.

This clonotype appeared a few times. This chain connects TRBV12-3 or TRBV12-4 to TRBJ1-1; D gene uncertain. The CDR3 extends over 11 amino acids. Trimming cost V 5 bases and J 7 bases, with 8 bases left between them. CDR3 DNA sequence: TGTGCCAGCAGTCCGGCTTTTGAAGCTTTCTTT. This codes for CASSPAFEAFF.

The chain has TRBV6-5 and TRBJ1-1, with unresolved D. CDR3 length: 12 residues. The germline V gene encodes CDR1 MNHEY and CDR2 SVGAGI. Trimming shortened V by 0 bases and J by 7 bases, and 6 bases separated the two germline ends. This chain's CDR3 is CASSYSWGEAFF. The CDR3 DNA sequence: TGTGCCAGCAGTTACTCTTGGGGTGAAGCTTTCTTT.

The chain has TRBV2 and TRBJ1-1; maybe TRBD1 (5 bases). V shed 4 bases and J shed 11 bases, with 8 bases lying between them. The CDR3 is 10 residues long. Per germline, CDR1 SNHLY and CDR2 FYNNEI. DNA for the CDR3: TGTGCCAGCAGTGTAGGGGAGGCTTTCTTT. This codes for CASSVGEAFF. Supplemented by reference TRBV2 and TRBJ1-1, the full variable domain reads EPEVTQTPSHQVTQMGQEVILRCVPISNHLYFYWYRQILGQKVEFLVSFYNNEISEKSEIFDDQFSVERPDGSNFTLKIRSTKLEDSAMYFCASSVGEAFFGQGTRLTVV.

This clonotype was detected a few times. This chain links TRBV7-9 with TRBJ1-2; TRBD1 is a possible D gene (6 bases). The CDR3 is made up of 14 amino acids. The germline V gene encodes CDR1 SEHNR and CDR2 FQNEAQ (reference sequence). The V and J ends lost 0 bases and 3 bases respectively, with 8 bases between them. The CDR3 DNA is TGTGCCAGCAGCTTAGCCCGGACAGACTATGGCTACACCTTC. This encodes CASSLARTDYGYTF.

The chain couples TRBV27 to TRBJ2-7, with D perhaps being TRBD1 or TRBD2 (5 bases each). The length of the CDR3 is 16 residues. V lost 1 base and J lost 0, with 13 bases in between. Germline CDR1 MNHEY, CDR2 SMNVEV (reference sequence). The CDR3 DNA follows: TGTGCCAGCAGTTTATTCGGGACGGTGAGCTCCTACGAGCAGTACTTC. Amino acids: CASSLFGTVSSYEQYF.

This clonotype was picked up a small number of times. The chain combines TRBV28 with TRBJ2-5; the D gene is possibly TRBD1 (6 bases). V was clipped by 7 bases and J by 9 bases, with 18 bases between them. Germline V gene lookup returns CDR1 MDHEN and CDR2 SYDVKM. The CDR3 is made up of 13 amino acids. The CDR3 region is CASTLGHWQAQYF. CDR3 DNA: TGTGCCAGCACCCTGGGACACTGGCAGGCCCAGTACTTC. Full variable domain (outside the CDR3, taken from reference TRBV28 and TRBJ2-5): DVKVTQSSRYLVKRTGEKVFLECVQDMDHENMFWYRQDPGLGLRLIYFSYDVKMKEKGDIPEGYSVSREKKERFSLILESASTNQTSMYLCASTLGHWQAQYFGPGTRLLVL.

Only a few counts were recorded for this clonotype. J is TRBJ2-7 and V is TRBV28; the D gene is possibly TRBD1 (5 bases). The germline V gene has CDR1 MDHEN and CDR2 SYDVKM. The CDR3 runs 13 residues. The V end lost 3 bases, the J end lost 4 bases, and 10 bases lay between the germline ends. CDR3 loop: CASSFSGMYEQYF. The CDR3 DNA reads TGTGCCAGCAGTTTTTCAGGGATGTACGAGCAGTACTTC.

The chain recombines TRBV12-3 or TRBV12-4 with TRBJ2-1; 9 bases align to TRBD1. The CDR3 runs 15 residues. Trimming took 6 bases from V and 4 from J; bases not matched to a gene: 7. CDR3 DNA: TGTGCCAGCAGCCGACCCGGGACAGGGTACAATGAGCAGTTCTTC. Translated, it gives CASSRPGTGYNEQFF.

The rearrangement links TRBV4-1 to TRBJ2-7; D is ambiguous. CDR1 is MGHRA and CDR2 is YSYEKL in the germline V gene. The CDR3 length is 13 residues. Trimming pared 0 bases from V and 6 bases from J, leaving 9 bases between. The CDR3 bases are TGCGCCAGCAGCCAAGAAAGGGCTCTCGAGCAGTACTTC. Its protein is CASSQERALEQYF.

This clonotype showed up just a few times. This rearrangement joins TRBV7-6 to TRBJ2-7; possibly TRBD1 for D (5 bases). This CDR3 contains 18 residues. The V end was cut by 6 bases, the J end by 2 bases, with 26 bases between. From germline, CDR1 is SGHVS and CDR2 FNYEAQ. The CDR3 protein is CASSQIKGRRREAYEQYF. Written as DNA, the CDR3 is TGTGCCAGCAGTCAAATCAAAGGTCGTCGCAGGGAAGCCTACGAGCAGTACTTC.

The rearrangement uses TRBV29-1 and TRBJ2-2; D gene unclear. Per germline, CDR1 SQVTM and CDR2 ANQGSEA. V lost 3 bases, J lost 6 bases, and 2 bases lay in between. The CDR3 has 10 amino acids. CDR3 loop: CSVESGELFF. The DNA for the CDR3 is TGCAGCGTTGAGTCCGGGGAGCTGTTTTTT.

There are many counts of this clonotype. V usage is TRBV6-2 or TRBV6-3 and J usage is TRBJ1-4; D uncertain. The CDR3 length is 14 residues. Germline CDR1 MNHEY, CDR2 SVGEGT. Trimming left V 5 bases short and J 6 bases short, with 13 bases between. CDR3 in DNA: TGTGCCAGCAGTCCATATGACGACGATGAAAAACTGTTTTTT. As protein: CASSPYDDDEKLFF.